This T cell receptor beta chain was documented in a study of blood T cell repertoires in COVID-19. Study overall: Material from acute and convalescent COVID-19 was sourced from the United States, Italy and Spain. Sample material is recorded as cDNA or gDNA derived from T cells, B-cell-depleted T cells, or PBMCs.

Original data processing: Researchers report that nucleated cell counts were estimated from reference gene primer amplification. TCRdb keeps only in-frame clones here, not all; method: immunoSEQ multiplex PCR. V and J calls and clone size are as listed in that table; D and trimming were resolved from the DNA. The sample has some 140,000 clones, around 84% seen once. Material for sequencing was peripheral blood. The clonotype originates from a man older than 75 with acute or convalescent COVID-19.

The CDR3 here is CAISGGQGKATNEKLFF. The CDR3 DNA reads TGTGCCATCAGTGGGGGACAGGGGAAGGCAACTAATGAAAAACTGTTTTTT. V usage is TRBV10-3 and J usage is TRBJ1-4; 10 bases match TRBD1. This CDR3 spans 17 amino acids. Germline V lookup: CDR1 ENHRY, CDR2 SYGVKD. J lost 0 bases, V lost 4 bases, and 5 bases had no gene match.